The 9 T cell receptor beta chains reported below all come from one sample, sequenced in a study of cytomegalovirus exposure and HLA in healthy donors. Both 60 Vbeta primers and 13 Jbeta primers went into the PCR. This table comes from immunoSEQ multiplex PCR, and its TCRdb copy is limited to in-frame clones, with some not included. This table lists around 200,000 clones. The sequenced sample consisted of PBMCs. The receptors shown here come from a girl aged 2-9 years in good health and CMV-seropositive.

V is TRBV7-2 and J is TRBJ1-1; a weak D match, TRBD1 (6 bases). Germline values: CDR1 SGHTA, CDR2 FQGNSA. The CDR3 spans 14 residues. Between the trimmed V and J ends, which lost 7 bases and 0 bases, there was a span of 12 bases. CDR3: CASMQGRMNTEAFF. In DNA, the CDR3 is TGTGCCAGCATGCAGGGGCGTATGAACACTGAAGCTTTCTTT.

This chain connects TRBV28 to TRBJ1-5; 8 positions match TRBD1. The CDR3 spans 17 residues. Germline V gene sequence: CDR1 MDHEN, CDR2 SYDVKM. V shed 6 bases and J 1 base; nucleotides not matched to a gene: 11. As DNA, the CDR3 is TGTGCCAGCAGCCCAGGGGGCCCTATATTGAGCAATCAGCCCCAGCATTTT. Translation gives CASSPGGPILSNQPQHF.

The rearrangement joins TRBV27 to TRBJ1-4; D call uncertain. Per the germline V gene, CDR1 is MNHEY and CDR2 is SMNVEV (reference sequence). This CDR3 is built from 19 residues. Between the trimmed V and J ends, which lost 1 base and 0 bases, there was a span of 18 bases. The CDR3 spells CASSLYSVNSGATNEKLFF. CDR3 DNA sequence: TGTGCCAGCAGTTTATATTCGGTAAATTCCGGTGCAACTAATGAAAAACTGTTTTTT. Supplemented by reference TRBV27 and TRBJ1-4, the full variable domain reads EAQVTQNPRYLITVTGKKLTVTCSQNMNHEYMSWYRQDPGLGLRQIYYSMNVEVTDKGDVPEGYKVSRKEKRNFPLILESPSPNQTSLYFCASSLYSVNSGATNEKLFFGSGTQLSVL.

DNA of the CDR3: TGCGCCAGCAGCTGGGGACAGGGGGGGAACACTGAAGCTTTCTTT. It encodes CASSWGQGGNTEAFF. J is TRBJ1-1 and V is TRBV5-1; 11 bases line up with TRBD1. The CDR3 covers 15 residues. Germline CDR1 reads SGHRS; CDR2 reads YFSETQ. The V gene end was trimmed by 3 bases and the J gene end by 1 base; junction bases not matched to a gene: 2.

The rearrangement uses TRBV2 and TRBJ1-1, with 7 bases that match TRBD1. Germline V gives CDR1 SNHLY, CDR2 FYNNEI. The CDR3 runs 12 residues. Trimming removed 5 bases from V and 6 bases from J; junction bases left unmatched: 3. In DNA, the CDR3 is TGTGCCAGCAGTCAGACAGGGTCTGAAGCTTTCTTT. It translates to CASSQTGSEAFF.

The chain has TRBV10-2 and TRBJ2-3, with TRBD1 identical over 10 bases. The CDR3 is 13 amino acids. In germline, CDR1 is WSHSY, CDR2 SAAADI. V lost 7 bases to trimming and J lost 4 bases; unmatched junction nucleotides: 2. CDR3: CASTGQGADTQYF. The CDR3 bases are TGCGCCAGCACCGGACAGGGGGCAGATACGCAGTATTTT.

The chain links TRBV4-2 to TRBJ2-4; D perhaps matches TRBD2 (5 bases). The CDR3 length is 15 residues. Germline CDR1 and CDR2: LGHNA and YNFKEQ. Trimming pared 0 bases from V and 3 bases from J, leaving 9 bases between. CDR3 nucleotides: TGTGCCAGCAGCCAAGAGCCCAGCGGCAAAAACATTCAGTACTTC. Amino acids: CASSQEPSGKNIQYF.

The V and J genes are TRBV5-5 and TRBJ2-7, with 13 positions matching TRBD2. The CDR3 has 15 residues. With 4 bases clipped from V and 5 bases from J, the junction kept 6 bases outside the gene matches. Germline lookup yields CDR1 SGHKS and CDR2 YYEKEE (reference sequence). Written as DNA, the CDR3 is TGTGCCAGCAGCCCCGGACTAGCGGGAGTTGACGAGCAGTACTTC. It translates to CASSPGLAGVDEQYF. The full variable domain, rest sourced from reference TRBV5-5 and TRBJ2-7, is DAGVTQSPTHLIKTRGQQVTLRCSPISGHKSVSWYQQVLGQGPQFIFQYYEKEERGRGNFPDRFSARQFPNYSSELNVNALLLGDSALYLCASSPGLAGVDEQYFGPGTRLTVT.

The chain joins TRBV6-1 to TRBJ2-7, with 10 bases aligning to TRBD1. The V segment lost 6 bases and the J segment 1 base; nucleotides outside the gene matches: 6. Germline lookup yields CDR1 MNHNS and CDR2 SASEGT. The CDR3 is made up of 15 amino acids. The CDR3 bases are TGTGCCAGCAGGACCGGGACAGGGGAATCCTACGAGCAGTACTTC. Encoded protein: CASRTGTGESYEQYF.